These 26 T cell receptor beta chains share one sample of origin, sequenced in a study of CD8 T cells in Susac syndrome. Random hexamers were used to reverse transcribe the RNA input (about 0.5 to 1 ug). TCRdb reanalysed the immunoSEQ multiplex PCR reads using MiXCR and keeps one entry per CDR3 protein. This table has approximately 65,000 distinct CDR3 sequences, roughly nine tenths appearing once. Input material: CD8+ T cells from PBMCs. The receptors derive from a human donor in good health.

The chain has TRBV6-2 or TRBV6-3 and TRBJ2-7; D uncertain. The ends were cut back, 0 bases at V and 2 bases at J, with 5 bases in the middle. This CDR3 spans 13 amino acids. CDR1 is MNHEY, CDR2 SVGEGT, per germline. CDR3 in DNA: TGTGCCAGCAGTTACTCCGACACCTACGAGCAGTACTTC. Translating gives CASSYSDTYEQYF.

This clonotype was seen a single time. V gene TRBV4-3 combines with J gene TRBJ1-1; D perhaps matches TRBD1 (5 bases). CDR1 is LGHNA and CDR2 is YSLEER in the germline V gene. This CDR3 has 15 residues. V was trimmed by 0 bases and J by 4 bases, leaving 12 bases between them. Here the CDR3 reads CASSQDSRAGTEAFF. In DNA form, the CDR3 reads TGCGCCAGCAGCCAAGATAGCAGGGCGGGCACTGAAGCTTTCTTT.

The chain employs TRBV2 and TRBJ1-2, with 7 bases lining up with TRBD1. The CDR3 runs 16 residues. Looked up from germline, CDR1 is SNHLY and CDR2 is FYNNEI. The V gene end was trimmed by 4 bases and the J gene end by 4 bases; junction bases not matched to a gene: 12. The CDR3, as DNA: TGTGCCAGCAGTGGTACCGGGGACAGCGGCCGCTATGGCTACACCTTC. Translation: CASSGTGDSGRYGYTF.

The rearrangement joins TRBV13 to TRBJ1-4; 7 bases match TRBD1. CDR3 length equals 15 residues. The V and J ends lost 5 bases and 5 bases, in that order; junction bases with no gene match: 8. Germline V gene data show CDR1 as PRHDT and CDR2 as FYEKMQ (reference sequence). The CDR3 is CASSERTGQNEKLFF. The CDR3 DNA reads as TGTGCCAGCAGCGAAAGGACAGGTCAAAATGAAAAACTGTTTTTT.

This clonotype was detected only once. Here the CDR3 reads CASSPGTGDLETQYF. The DNA of the CDR3 is TGTGCCAGCAGTCCAGGGACAGGGGACCTGGAGACCCAGTACTTC. The chain joins TRBV28 to TRBJ2-5, with 10 bases matching TRBD1. CDR1 and CDR2 from the germline V gene are MDHEN and SYDVKM. The CDR3 spans 15 residues. The trim removed 5 bases at V and 5 bases at J, leaving 8 bases unmatched.

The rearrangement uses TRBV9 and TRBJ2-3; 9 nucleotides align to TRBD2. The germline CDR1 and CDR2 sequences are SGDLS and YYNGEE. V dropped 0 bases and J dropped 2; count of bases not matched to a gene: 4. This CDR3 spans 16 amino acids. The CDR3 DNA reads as TGTGCCAGCAGCGTAGTAAGCGGGGGGCTCACAGATACGCAGTATTTT. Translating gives CASSVVSGGLTDTQYF.

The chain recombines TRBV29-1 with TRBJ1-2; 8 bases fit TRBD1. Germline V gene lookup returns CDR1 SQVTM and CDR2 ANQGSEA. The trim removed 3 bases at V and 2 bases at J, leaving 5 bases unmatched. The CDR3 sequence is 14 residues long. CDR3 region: CSVDLGQENYGYTF. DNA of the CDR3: TGCAGCGTTGACCTGGGACAGGAGAACTATGGCTACACCTTC.

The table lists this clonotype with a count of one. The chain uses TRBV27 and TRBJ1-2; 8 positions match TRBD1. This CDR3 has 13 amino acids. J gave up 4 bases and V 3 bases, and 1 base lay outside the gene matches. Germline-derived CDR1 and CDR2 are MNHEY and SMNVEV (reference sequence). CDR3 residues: CASSFGTGYGYTF. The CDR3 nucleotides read TGTGCCAGCAGTTTTGGGACAGGCTATGGCTACACCTTC.

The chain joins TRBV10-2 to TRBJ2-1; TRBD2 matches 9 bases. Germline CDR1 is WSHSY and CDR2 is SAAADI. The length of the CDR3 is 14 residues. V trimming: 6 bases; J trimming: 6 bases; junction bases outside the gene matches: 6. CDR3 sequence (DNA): TGCGCCAGCAGAGCGGGGGGCGGTTTCAATGAGCAGTTCTTC. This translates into CASRAGGGFNEQFF.

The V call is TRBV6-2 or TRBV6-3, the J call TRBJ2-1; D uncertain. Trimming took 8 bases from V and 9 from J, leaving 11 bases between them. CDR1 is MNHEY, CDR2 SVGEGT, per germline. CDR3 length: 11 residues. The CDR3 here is CASVSSGEQFF. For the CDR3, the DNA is TGTGCCAGCGTATCATCTGGTGAGCAGTTCTTC.

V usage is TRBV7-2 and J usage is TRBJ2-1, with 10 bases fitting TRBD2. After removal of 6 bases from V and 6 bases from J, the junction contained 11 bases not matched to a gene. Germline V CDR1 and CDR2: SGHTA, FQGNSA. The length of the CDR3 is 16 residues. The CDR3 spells CASSYRSGGAGNEQFF. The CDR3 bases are TGTGCCAGCAGTTATCGGAGCGGGGGGGCCGGCAATGAGCAGTTCTTC.

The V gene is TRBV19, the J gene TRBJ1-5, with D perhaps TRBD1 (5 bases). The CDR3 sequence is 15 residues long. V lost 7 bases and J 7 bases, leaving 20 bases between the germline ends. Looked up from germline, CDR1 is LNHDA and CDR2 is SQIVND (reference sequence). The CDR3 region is CASIGGGGAGQPQHF. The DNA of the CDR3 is TGTGCCAGTATCGGGGGGGGAGGCGCAGGACAGCCCCAGCATTTT. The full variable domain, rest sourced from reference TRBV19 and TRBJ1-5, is DGGITQSPKYLFRKEGQNVTLSCEQNLNHDAMYWYRQDPGQGLRLIYYSQIVNDFQKGDIAEGYSVSREKKESFPLTVTSAQKNPTAFYLCASIGGGGAGQPQHFGDGTRLSIL.

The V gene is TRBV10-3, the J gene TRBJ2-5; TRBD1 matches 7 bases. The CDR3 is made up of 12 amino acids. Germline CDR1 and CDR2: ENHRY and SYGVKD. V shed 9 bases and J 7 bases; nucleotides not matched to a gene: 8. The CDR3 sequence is CAIAGTAVTQYF. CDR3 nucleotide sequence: TGTGCCATAGCCGGGACAGCGGTGACCCAGTACTTC.

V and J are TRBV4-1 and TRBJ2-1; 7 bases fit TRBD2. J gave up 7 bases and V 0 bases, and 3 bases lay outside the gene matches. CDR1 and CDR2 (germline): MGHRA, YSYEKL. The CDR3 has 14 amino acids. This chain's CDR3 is CASSQDGGLNEQFF. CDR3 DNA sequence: TGCGCCAGCAGCCAAGACGGGGGACTAAATGAGCAGTTCTTC.

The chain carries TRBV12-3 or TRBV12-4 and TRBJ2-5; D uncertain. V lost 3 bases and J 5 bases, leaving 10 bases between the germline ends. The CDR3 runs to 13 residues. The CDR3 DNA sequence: TGTGCCAGCAGTTTCAACACGGGCGAGACCCAGTACTTC. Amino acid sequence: CASSFNTGETQYF.

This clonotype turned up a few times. The CDR3 sequence: CASSYGGSLSYEQYF. In DNA, the CDR3 is TGTGCCAGCAGTTACGGGGGCTCTCTCTCCTACGAGCAGTACTTC. The rearrangement uses TRBV6-5 and TRBJ2-7; TRBD1 might be the D (6 bases). Germline V gene sequence: CDR1 MNHEY, CDR2 SVGAGI. CDR3 length equals 15 residues. V lost 2 bases, J lost 0 bases, and 11 bases lay in between.

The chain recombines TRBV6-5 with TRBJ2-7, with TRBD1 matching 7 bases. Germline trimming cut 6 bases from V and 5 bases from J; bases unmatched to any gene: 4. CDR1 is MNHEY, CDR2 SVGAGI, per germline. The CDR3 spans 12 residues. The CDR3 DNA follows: TGTGCCAGCAGCGCGACAGGGAACGAGCAGTACTTC. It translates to CASSATGNEQYF.

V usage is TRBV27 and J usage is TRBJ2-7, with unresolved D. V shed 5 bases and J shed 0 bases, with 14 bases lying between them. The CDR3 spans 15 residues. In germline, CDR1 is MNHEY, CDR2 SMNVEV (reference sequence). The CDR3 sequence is CASSPHQTNSYEQYF. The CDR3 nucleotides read TGTGCCAGCAGTCCCCATCAAACCAACTCCTACGAGCAGTACTTC.

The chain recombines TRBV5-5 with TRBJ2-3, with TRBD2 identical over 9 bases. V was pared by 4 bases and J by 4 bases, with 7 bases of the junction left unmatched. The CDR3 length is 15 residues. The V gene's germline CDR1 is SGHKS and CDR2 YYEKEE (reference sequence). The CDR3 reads CASSRPGLASDTQYF. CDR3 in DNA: TGTGCCAGCAGCCGGCCGGGACTAGCCTCAGATACGCAGTATTTT. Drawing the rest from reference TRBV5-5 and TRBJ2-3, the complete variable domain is DAGVTQSPTHLIKTRGQQVTLRCSPISGHKSVSWYQQVLGQGPQFIFQYYEKEERGRGNFPDRFSARQFPNYSSELNVNALLLGDSALYLCASSRPGLASDTQYFGPGTRLTVL.

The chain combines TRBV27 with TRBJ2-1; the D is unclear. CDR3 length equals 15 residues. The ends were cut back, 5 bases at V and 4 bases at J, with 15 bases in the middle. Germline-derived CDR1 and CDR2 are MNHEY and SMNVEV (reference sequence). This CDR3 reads CASSLGVEVYNEQFF. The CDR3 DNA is TGTGCCAGCAGTCTGGGTGTCGAGGTTTACAATGAGCAGTTCTTC.

CDR3 nucleotides: TGTGCCAGCAGCCAAGTAACAGCGCTAGCCAAAAACATTCAGTACTTC. As protein: CASSQVTALAKNIQYF. The V call is TRBV3-1, the J call TRBJ2-4; D not certain. Trimming left V 1 base short and J 0 bases short, with 10 bases between. The CDR3 totals 16 residues. Germline lookup yields CDR1 LGHDT and CDR2 YNNKEL (reference sequence).

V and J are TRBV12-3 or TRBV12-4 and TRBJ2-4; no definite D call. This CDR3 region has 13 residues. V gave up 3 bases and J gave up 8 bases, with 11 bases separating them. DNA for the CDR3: TGTGCCAGCAGTTTGGCAAGTTGGGACATTCAGTACTTC. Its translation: CASSLASWDIQYF.

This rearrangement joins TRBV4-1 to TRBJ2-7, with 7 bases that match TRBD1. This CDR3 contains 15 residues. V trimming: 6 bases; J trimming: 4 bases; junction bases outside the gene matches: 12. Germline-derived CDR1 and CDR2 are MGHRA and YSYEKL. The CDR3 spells CASSRTRTGEYEQYF. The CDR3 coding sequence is TGCGCCAGCAGTCGGACCCGAACAGGGGAGTACGAGCAGTACTTC.

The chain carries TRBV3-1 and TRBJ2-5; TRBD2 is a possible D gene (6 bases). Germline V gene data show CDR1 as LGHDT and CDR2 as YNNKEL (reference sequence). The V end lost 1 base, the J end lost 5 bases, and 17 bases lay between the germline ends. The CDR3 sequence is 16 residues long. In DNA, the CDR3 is TGTGCCAGCAGCCAAGGGAGGAGACTAGAGAGGGAGACCCAGTACTTC. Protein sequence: CASSQGRRLERETQYF.

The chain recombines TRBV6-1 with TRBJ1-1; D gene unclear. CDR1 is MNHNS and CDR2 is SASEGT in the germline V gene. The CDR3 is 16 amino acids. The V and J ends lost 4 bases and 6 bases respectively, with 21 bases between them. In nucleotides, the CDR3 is TGTGCCAGCAGTGGATCTTTCTTTAATGGTTGGCCTGAAGCTTTCTTT. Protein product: CASSGSFFNGWPEAFF.

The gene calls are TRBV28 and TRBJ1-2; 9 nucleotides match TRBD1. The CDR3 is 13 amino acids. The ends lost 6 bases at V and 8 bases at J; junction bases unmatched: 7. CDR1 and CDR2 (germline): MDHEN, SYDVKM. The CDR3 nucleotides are TGTGCCAGCAGCCCCGGACAGGGGAAGGGCTACACCTTC. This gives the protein CASSPGQGKGYTF.